This section outlines one T cell receptor beta chain sequence together with its context. The repertoire was sequenced with immunoSEQ multiplex PCR; TCRdb's copy has only in-frame clones and lacks some. The data show around 58,000 clones, with less than 95% seen just once and almost 0.5% held by the top ten. This entry belongs to a study of T cell changes during pregnancy in multiple sclerosis. This CDR3 is 16 amino acids long. The chain carries TRBV21-1 and TRBJ2-5; TRBD2, the table's D call, was not compared with the DNA. TRBV21-1 is a pseudogene. The TCR sequence derives from a female donor in good health, enrolled as a control in a pregnancy study. The sample here was CD4+ T cells from peripheral blood mononuclear cells, taken after pregnancy. CDR3 coding DNA: TGTGCCAGCAGCAAAGCGCTCCCGGAGGTGGGAGAGACCCAGTACTTC. This gives the protein CASSKALPEVGETQYF.